Shown below are 22 T cell receptor beta chains from a single sample sequenced in a study of T cell responses to AZD1222 COVID-19 vaccine. The data were produced by immunoSEQ multiplex PCR, yet TCRdb's version contains in-frame clones alone and is incomplete. The repertoire holds about 140,000 clones, with approximately 91% as singletons. The starting material was peripheral blood, obtained on day 0 of AZD1222 vaccination. The receptor set was obtained from an adult in good health.

V gene TRBV7-9 combines with J gene TRBJ2-5, with D unclear. CDR1 is SEHNR, CDR2 FQNEAQ, per germline (reference sequence). The germline V and J ends were trimmed by 3 bases and 4 bases, with 12 bases remaining between them. CDR3 length equals 14 residues. The CDR3: CASSFSLAGETQYF. The CDR3 bases are TGTGCCAGCAGCTTTTCTCTGGCCGGAGAGACCCAGTACTTC.

The CDR3 nucleotides read TGTGCCATCAGTGAATCGGCCAGGGAGCTGTTTTTT. This sequence encodes CAISESARELFF. V usage is TRBV10-3 and J usage is TRBJ2-2; D remains ambiguous. The CDR3 has 12 residues. Germline CDR1 is ENHRY and CDR2 is SYGVKD. With 3 bases removed from V and 9 bases from J, the gap between germline ends came to 8 bases.

The chain couples TRBV29-1 to TRBJ1-2, with a tentative D call TRBD1 (6 bases). The CDR3 consists of 12 residues. Germline values: CDR1 SQVTM, CDR2 ANQGSEA. The V gene lost 0 bases and the J gene lost 10 bases, with 12 bases spanning the gap. DNA of the CDR3: TGCAGCGTTGAAGATAGGGGGTTTTACTACACCTTC. This sequence encodes CSVEDRGFYYTF. The complete variable domain, with remaining parts taken from reference TRBV29-1 and TRBJ1-2, reads SAVISQKPSRDICQRGTSLTIQCQVDSQVTMMFWYRQQPGQSLTLIATANQGSEATYESGFVIDKFPISRPNLTFSTLTVSNMSPEDSSIYLCSVEDRGFYYTFGSGTRLTVV.

This rearrangement joins TRBV19 to TRBJ1-1, with D unclear. The V gene lost 5 bases and the J gene lost 3 bases, with 19 bases spanning the gap. Germline CDR1 is LNHDA and CDR2 is SQIVND (reference sequence). The CDR3 length is 16 residues. The CDR3 DNA reads as TGTGCCAGTAGTGCCTATACTAGTGGGGTGGACACTGAAGCTTTCTTT. It is translated as CASSAYTSGVDTEAFF.

The rearrangement links TRBV10-1 to TRBJ1-5; 11 positions agree with TRBD1. The V and J ends lost 3 bases and 1 base, in that order; junction bases with no gene match: 8. Germline assignment: CDR1 WNHNN and CDR2 SYGVQD (reference sequence). This CDR3 comprises 18 residues. DNA for the CDR3: TGCGCCAGCAGTGACCCCGGACAGGGGGCGCCCAGCAATCAGCCCCAGCATTTT. Residues: CASSDPGQGAPSNQPQHF.

This chain links TRBV5-1 with TRBJ2-5; D unresolved. CDR3 length: 14 amino acids. Trimming cost V 4 bases and J 4 bases, with 14 bases left between them. In germline, CDR1 is SGHRS, CDR2 YFSETQ. The CDR3 DNA reads TGCGCCAGCAGCACGCCCCGTGTATCAGAGACCCAGTACTTC. Protein sequence: CASSTPRVSETQYF.

The chain employs TRBV5-5 and TRBJ1-6; D is uncertain. CDR1 and CDR2 (germline): SGHKS, YYEKEE (reference sequence). V lost 0 bases to trimming and J lost 11 bases, with 15 bases between them. This CDR3 is 15 amino acids long. The CDR3 bases are TGTGCCAGCAGCTTGGGAGATAGGGCAATTACACCCCTCCACTTT. It encodes CASSLGDRAITPLHF.

This rearrangement joins TRBV27 to TRBJ1-2; D is possibly TRBD1 (6 bases). From germline, CDR1 is MNHEY and CDR2 SMNVEV (reference sequence). The CDR3 is made up of 13 amino acids. Between the trimmed V and J ends, which lost 8 bases and 8 bases, there was a span of 18 bases. DNA for the CDR3: TGTGCCAGCGCCTTGAGGGGGAGGGAAGGCTACACCTTC. Protein product: CASALRGREGYTF.

The chain links TRBV7-9 to TRBJ2-2; possibly TRBD1 for D (5 bases). V lost 5 bases to trimming and J lost 5 bases, with 15 bases between them. From germline, CDR1 is SEHNR and CDR2 FQNEAQ (reference sequence). The CDR3 covers 15 residues. The CDR3 here is CASSGSRAGTGELFF. CDR3 bases: TGTGCCAGCAGCGGCTCACGGGCAGGGACCGGGGAGCTGTTTTTT.

The chain has TRBV13 and TRBJ2-5; D is unresolved. The V gene's germline CDR1 is PRHDT and CDR2 FYEKMQ (reference sequence). The CDR3 has 11 amino acids. V lost 3 bases and J 5 bases, leaving 4 bases between the germline ends. The CDR3 DNA sequence: TGTGCCAGCAGCTTCGGGGAGACCCAGTACTTC. Protein product: CASSFGETQYF. Full variable domain (remainder filled in from reference TRBV13 and TRBJ2-5): AAGVIQSPRHLIKEKRETATLKCYPIPRHDTVYWYQQGPGQDPQFLISFYEKMQSDKGSIPDRFSAQQFSDYHSELNMSSLELGDSALYFCASSFGETQYFGPGTRLLVL.

In DNA form, the CDR3 reads TGCGCCAGCAGTCAGGACAAATCTAGCAATCAGCCCCAGCATTTT. Its translation is CASSQDKSSNQPQHF. The chain combines TRBV10-2 with TRBJ1-5; D may be TRBD1 (5 bases). The CDR3 has 15 amino acids. Germline V gene sequence: CDR1 WSHSY, CDR2 SAAADI. V lost 5 bases and J lost 0, with 11 bases in between.

V gene TRBV2 combines with J gene TRBJ1-1; D remains ambiguous. From germline, CDR1 is SNHLY and CDR2 FYNNEI. The CDR3 runs 15 residues. V dropped 2 bases and J dropped 0 bases, with 10 bases sitting between them. The CDR3 here is CASSEYGLLNTEAFF. The CDR3 DNA reads as TGTGCCAGCAGTGAATACGGCCTTTTGAACACTGAAGCTTTCTTT.

V gene TRBV4-1 combines with J gene TRBJ2-1, with 10 bases fitting TRBD2. The CDR3 contains 15 residues. In germline, CDR1 is MGHRA, CDR2 YSYEKL. After removal of 3 bases from V and 4 bases from J, the junction contained 3 bases not matched to a gene. The CDR3, as DNA: TGCGCCAGCAGCCACTGGACTAGCGGTTACAATGAGCAGTTCTTC. It encodes CASSHWTSGYNEQFF.

The V call is TRBV15, the J call TRBJ1-2, with TRBD1 as a possible D gene (5 bases). V lost 0 bases to trimming and J lost 8 bases, with 13 bases between them. Germline-derived CDR1 and CDR2 are LNHNV and YYDKDF (reference sequence). This CDR3 region has 14 residues. This chain's CDR3 is CATSREGALGGYTF. The CDR3 DNA follows: TGTGCCACCAGCAGAGAAGGGGCCCTGGGAGGCTACACCTTC.

V is TRBV15 and J is TRBJ2-7; D is unresolved. The germline V gene encodes CDR1 LNHNV and CDR2 YYDKDF (reference sequence). The CDR3 extends over 15 amino acids. V was shortened by 3 bases and J by 4 bases, with 16 bases between the two germline ends. The CDR3 here is CATSRSNDLGYEQYF. Here the CDR3 DNA reads TGTGCCACCAGCAGGAGTAATGATTTGGGGTACGAGCAGTACTTC.

This chain connects TRBV30 to TRBJ1-1, with 9 bases that match TRBD1. CDR1 is GTSNPN, CDR2 SVGIG, per germline (reference sequence). CDR3 length equals 12 residues. CDR3: CAWGWGQGEAFF. The CDR3 region has the DNA TGTGCTTGGGGTTGGGGACAGGGTGAAGCTTTCTTT.

The chain recombines TRBV19 with TRBJ1-2; 9 nucleotides line up with TRBD1. From germline, CDR1 is LNHDA and CDR2 SQIVND (reference sequence). The CDR3 is 14 amino acids. Trimming removed 8 bases from V and 8 bases from J; junction bases left unmatched: 12. In DNA form, the CDR3 reads TGTGCCAGTTCATTACAGACAGGGGGAAACGGCTACACCTTC. Its protein product is CASSLQTGGNGYTF.

This clone showed up just once. The rearrangement links TRBV7-2 to TRBJ1-2; a weak D match, TRBD1 (5 bases). Trimming cost V 5 bases and J 8 bases, with 18 bases left between them. The CDR3 contains 14 residues. Germline CDR1 reads SGHTA; CDR2 reads FQGNSA. The CDR3 DNA reads as TGTGCCAGCAGCCACCGTGGACGGGGGGGAGGCTACACCTTC. This sequence encodes CASSHRGRGGGYTF. The full variable domain, in which reference TRBV7-2 and TRBJ1-2 provide the parts outside the CDR3, is GAGVSQSPSNKVTEKGKDVELRCDPISGHTALYWYRQSLGQGLEFLIYFQGNSAPDKSGLPSDRFSAERTGGSVSTLTIQRTQQEDSAVYLCASSHRGRGGGYTFGSGTRLTVV.

This clone was detected only once. This rearrangement joins TRBV4-2 to TRBJ2-3; no firm D call. The CDR3 consists of 14 residues. Per the germline V gene, CDR1 is LGHNA and CDR2 is YNFKEQ. The V and J ends lost 0 bases and 8 bases respectively, with 12 bases between them. The DNA of the CDR3 is TGTGCCAGCAGCCAAGAGGGCCCCTGGTCTACGCAGTATTTT. Its protein is CASSQEGPWSTQYF.

J is TRBJ2-7 and V is TRBV30, with D unresolved. This CDR3 is 13 amino acids long. The germline V and J ends were trimmed by 4 bases and 2 bases, with 12 bases remaining between them. The germline V gene encodes CDR1 GTSNPN and CDR2 SVGIG (reference sequence). The CDR3 is CAWTFGQTYEQYF. CDR3 nucleotides: TGTGCCTGGACGTTTGGGCAGACCTACGAGCAGTACTTC.

The genes are TRBV15 and TRBJ1-2; D is unresolved. Trimming left V 6 bases short and J 4 bases short, with 18 bases between. This CDR3 has 15 amino acids. CDR1 is LNHNV, CDR2 YYDKDF, per germline (reference sequence). CDR3 bases: TGTGCCACCAGTCGTGTGTTAGGGTCCTCCTATGGCTACACCTTC. It yields the protein CATSRVLGSSYGYTF.

V usage is TRBV7-8 and J usage is TRBJ1-2; the D is unclear. Germline V gene lookup returns CDR1 SGHVS and CDR2 FQNEAQ. The CDR3 has 16 amino acids. Trimming cost V 1 base and J 4 bases, with 16 bases left between them. The CDR3 loop is CASSLVSLGSSYGYTF. CDR3 in DNA: TGTGCCAGCAGCTTAGTGTCTTTGGGGTCTTCCTATGGCTACACCTTC.